This T cell receptor (beta chain) stems from a study of molecular identifiers for immune sequencing clone quantification. Study findings and constraints: Jurkat TCR RNA from one cell was spiked into approximately 1 million naive cells, and it was reportedly detectable there. Clonotypes surpassing 20 RNA copies contained over 97% of effector molecules, versus under 1% in naive cells.

Previously reported methods and listed TCR primers produced the bulk TCR libraries. MiXCR, run by TCRdb on the PCR reads, gives a single entry per CDR3 protein. Among under 75,000 distinct CDR3 sequences listed, about 20% were seen once. The sorting of naive CD8 T cells used the CD8+CD4-CCR7+CD45RA+ phenotype. Germline CDR1 is SNHLY and CDR2 is FYNNEI. This CDR3 is built from 16 residues. The V segment lost 4 bases and the J segment 8 bases; nucleotides outside the gene matches: 13. This clonotype was picked up many times. The target antigen is unknown. The sequence was collected from a human donor in good health. Some libraries in this study had Jurkat cell RNA spiked in. The genes are TRBV2 and TRBJ1-4; TRBD1 agrees at 7 bases. The sample taken for sequencing was naive CD8+ T cells from blood, with Jurkat cell RNA spiked in. Noted subset: FACS-sorted CD8+CD4-CCR7+CD45RA+ naive T cells. The CDR3: CASSAQGMTGYEKLFF. CDR3 DNA: TGTGCCAGCAGTGCCCAAGGGATGACAGGGTACGAAAAACTGTTTTTT.